Here is one TCR beta chain with its context. The data were taken from a study of control samples from healthy donors and cancer patients. Sequencing was performed with immunoSEQ multiplex PCR; in TCRdb, only in-frame clones are kept and a portion is missing. In the table there are over 100,000 clones, about 91% of which are singletons. V lost 4 bases to trimming and J lost 2 bases, with 15 bases between them. The CDR3 has 16 amino acids. Germline V gene data show CDR1 as LNHDA and CDR2 as SQIVND (reference sequence). The chain uses TRBV19 and TRBJ1-5; weak D call: TRBD1 (6 bases). The specimen sequenced was blood. The TCR comes from a woman younger than 30 in good health. CDR3 amino acids: CASSTSGERGNQPQHF. CDR3 nucleotide sequence: TGTGCCAGTAGTACCTCAGGGGAAAGGGGCAATCAGCCCCAGCATTTT.